This T cell receptor (beta chain) was recovered during a study of cytomegalovirus exposure and HLA in healthy donors. A few counts support this clone. The PCR employed 60 Vbeta primers together with 13 Jbeta primers. TCRdb's copy holds only in-frame clones and misses some; the assay was immunoSEQ multiplex PCR. The table records about 230,000 clones, 77% of them present only once. Germline CDR1 and CDR2: MNHEY and SMNVEV (reference sequence). V was clipped by 3 bases and J by 5 bases; unmatched bases: 5. The length of the CDR3 is 14 residues. The TCR comes from a woman between 55 and 75 years old in good health and CMV-seropositive. The sample taken for sequencing was PBMCs. The chain carries TRBV27 and TRBJ1-2; 8 bases agree with TRBD1. The CDR3 coding sequence is TGTGCCAGCAGTTTCTGGGACAGGCCGTATGGCTACACCTTC. Its translation: CASSFWDRPYGYTF.